This TCR beta chain was sequenced during a study of shared T cell receptors in the human thymus. Germline V gene lookup returns CDR1 SGHTS and CDR2 YDEGEE. V lost 0 bases and J lost 0, with 4 bases in between. CDR3 length: 14 residues. The data were produced by immunoSEQ multiplex PCR, yet TCRdb's version contains in-frame clones alone and is incomplete. The sample holds about 660,000 clones; around 87% are singletons and the top ten take approximately 0.0097%. Another study also made use of these data, one on human thymus T cells. That paper notes: Thymic material originated from resections removed in the course of corrective heart surgery. V and J gene usage appeared biased in thymic and blood repertoires.

Sequenced sample: thymocytes. The receptor's source is a boy younger than two with a congenital heart defect. The chain carries TRBV5-8 and TRBJ1-3, with unresolved D. The CDR3 DNA sequence: TGTGCCAGCAGCTTGGGGGCCTCTGGAAACACCATATATTTT. This codes for CASSLGASGNTIYF.